The sequence of this T cell receptor beta chain was determined in a study of technical replicates of blood from a handful of donors. Sequencing was performed with immunoSEQ multiplex PCR; in TCRdb, only in-frame clones are kept and a portion is missing. This sample has roughly 68,000 clones, with nearly 98% found just once. CDR1 and CDR2 (germline): SEHNR, FQNEAQ (reference sequence). This CDR3 contains 15 residues. J gave up 4 bases and V 7 bases, and 11 bases lay outside the gene matches. Sequencing was done on a sample of T cells isolated from PBMCs. The clonotype originates from a human donor in good health. J is TRBJ1-2 and V is TRBV7-9; 8 bases agree with TRBD1. This CDR3 is CASTTGQGSGYGYTF. The CDR3 coding sequence is TGTGCCAGCACCACCGGACAGGGAAGTGGCTATGGCTACACCTTC.